Listed here are 9 T cell receptor beta chains from one sample, sequenced in a study of cytomegalovirus exposure and HLA in healthy donors. Researchers ran the PCR with 60 Vbeta and 13 Jbeta primers. Method: immunoSEQ multiplex PCR; TCRdb's copy keeps in-frame clones and lacks some. The specimen's table records 85,000 to 90,000 clones. Sequenced sample: PBMCs. These receptors were taken from a man in his forties or fifties in good health and CMV-seropositive.

The chain joins TRBV5-6 to TRBJ1-2; 10 positions match TRBD1. V lost 2 bases and J lost 6; bases outside the gene matches: 7. The germline V gene encodes CDR1 SGHDT and CDR2 YYEEEE. The CDR3 is 15 amino acids. The CDR3 nucleotides are TGTGCCAGCAGCTTCGGGACAGGGGCGGGAGATGGCTACACCTTC. It yields the protein CASSFGTGAGDGYTF.

The chain joins TRBV9 to TRBJ1-2, with 8 bases identical to TRBD1. The germline V gene encodes CDR1 SGDLS and CDR2 YYNGEE. The V and J ends lost 4 bases and 6 bases, in that order; junction bases with no gene match: 8. This CDR3 region has 14 residues. This CDR3 reads CASSPPGQGHGYTF. CDR3 sequence (DNA): TGTGCCAGCAGCCCACCAGGACAGGGCCATGGCTACACCTTC.

The DNA for the CDR3 is TGCAGCGTTGCCGGGGGAGCGGGAGGCTCCTACAATGAGCAGTTCTTC. Its translation is CSVAGGAGGSYNEQFF. The gene calls are TRBV29-1 and TRBJ2-1, with 9 bases fitting TRBD2. The CDR3 has 16 amino acids. Germline loops: CDR1 SQVTM, CDR2 ANQGSEA. Unmatched junction bases numbered 7, after V lost 4 bases and J lost 0 bases.

This chain links TRBV7-2 with TRBJ2-3; tentatively, D is TRBD2 (6 bases). The CDR3 is 17 residues long. Germline V gives CDR1 SGHTA, CDR2 FQGNSA. Trimming stripped 1 base from V and 2 bases from J, with 16 bases between. CDR3 DNA sequence: TGTGCCAGCAGCTTAGGCGGGGTGCGGCTCGACACAGATACGCAGTATTTT. Protein: CASSLGGVRLDTDTQYF.

The gene calls are TRBV11-3 and TRBJ2-1; 15 bases are shared with TRBD2. J was trimmed by 9 bases and V by 6 bases; bases with no gene match: 3. The germline V gene has CDR1 SGHNT and CDR2 YENEEA. CDR3 size: 14 residues. The CDR3 DNA follows: TGTGCCAGCAGGCCGGGACTAGCGGGAGGTGAGCAGTTCTTC. Its translation is CASRPGLAGGEQFF.

The chain is built from TRBV6-6 and TRBJ2-7; D might be TRBD2 (6 bases). Germline V gene sequence: CDR1 MNHNY, CDR2 SVGAGI (reference sequence). The length of the CDR3 is 13 residues. Written as DNA, the CDR3 is TGTGCCACCAGTCCGGGCCGGGGAGGCGAGCAGTACGTC. Translation: CATSPGRGGEQYV.

The chain is built from TRBV6-5 and TRBJ2-1; the match to TRBD1 covers 8 bases. Germline loops: CDR1 MNHEY, CDR2 SVGAGI. V shed 6 bases, J shed 2 bases, and the junction held 6 bases outside the gene matches. The length of the CDR3 is 15 residues. The CDR3 loop reads CASRLQGVAYNEQFF. The DNA for the CDR3 is TGTGCCAGCAGATTACAGGGGGTAGCCTACAATGAGCAGTTCTTC.

CDR3 bases: TGTGCCAGCAGCTTAGGGACGGGAAACACTGAAGCTTTCTTT. Translation: CASSLGTGNTEAFF. The chain combines TRBV11-3 with TRBJ1-1; unclear D gene. Per germline, CDR1 SGHNT and CDR2 YENEEA. The V end lost 1 base, the J end lost 2 bases, and 8 bases lay between the germline ends. The CDR3 length is 14 residues.

Of note for this clone: Its ends do not fully match the called genes, so a read error is possible. This CDR3 is also generated by other DNA sequences in the sample. The V call is TRBV19, the J call TRBJ1-2, with D uncertain. The CDR3 runs 14 residues. Looked up from germline, CDR1 is LNHDA and CDR2 is SQIVND (reference sequence). The CDR3 nucleotides read TGTGCCAGCAGTATTCTACTCCTTGACTATGGCTACACCTTC. Its translation is CASSILLLDYGYTF.